These 5 T cell receptor beta chains share one sample of origin, sequenced in a study of identifying expanded T cells in peripheral blood (dated by TCRdb to between 2017 and 2020). Library preparation was by the immunoSEQ multiplex PCR assay. The table comes from immuneACCESS by way of TCRdb, which keeps in-frame sequences with V and J called. Part of the clones is missing from these tables; in studies checked, under half for an unresolved V gene and the rest for unknown reasons. The sample table shows 60,000 to 80,000 clones, and around 90% are seen once. About 3.3% of the sample is taken by the ten largest. Material: blood. The receptors derive from a person between 18 and 69 years old in good health.

The rearrangement uses TRBV2 and TRBJ2-3; 14 bases line up with TRBD2. V was pared by 6 bases and J by 4 bases, with 15 bases of the junction left unmatched. The CDR3 extends over 19 amino acids. CDR1 is SNHLY and CDR2 is FYNNEI in the germline V gene. CDR3 region: CASSLRGTSGGKGADTQYF. CDR3 sequence (DNA): TGTGCCAGCAGCCTCAGGGGGACTAGCGGGGGCAAAGGCGCAGATACGCAGTATTTT.

V gene TRBV20-1 combines with J gene TRBJ2-3; D remains ambiguous. The germline V gene has CDR1 DFQATT and CDR2 SNEGSKA (reference sequence). This CDR3 contains 11 residues. Trimming shortened V by 7 bases and J by 6 bases, and 11 bases separated the two germline ends. CDR3 coding DNA: TGCAGTGGCGCGAGCCGCGATACGCAGTATTTT. As protein: CSGASRDTQYF.

The gene calls are TRBV6-1 and TRBJ1-3; unclear D gene. The V end lost 4 bases, the J end lost 4 bases, and 11 bases lay between the germline ends. CDR3 length: 14 residues. CDR1 is MNHNS, CDR2 SASEGT, per germline. The CDR3 reads CASSGRSGGNTIYF. CDR3 coding DNA: TGTGCCAGCAGTGGACGGAGTGGGGGAAACACCATATATTTT.

The chain joins TRBV29-1 to TRBJ2-1; 8 nucleotides agree with TRBD1. Per the germline V gene, CDR1 is SQVTM and CDR2 is ANQGSEA. Losses at the gene ends were 4 bases for V and 5 bases for J; bases not matched to a gene: 10. The CDR3 is made up of 15 amino acids. DNA for the CDR3: TGCAGCGTTGGCCGGGGACAGGCCCCGGACAATGAGCAGTTCTTC. It is translated as CSVGRGQAPDNEQFF.

This chain joins TRBV4-3 and TRBJ2-2, with TRBD2 matching 10 bases. The CDR3 has 15 residues. Germline loops: CDR1 LGHNA, CDR2 YSLEER. The V segment lost 0 bases and the J segment 6 bases; nucleotides outside the gene matches: 1. CDR3 loop: CASSQEGLASGELFF. The CDR3 nucleotides are TGCGCCAGCAGCCAAGAGGGACTAGCGTCCGGGGAGCTGTTTTTT.